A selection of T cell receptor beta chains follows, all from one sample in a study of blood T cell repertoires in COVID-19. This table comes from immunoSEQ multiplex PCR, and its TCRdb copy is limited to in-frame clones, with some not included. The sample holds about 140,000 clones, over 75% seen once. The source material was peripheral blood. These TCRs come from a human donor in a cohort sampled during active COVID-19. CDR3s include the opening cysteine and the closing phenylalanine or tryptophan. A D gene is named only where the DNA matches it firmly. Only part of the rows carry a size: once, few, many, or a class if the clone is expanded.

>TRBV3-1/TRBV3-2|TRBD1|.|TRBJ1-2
CASSQATGGAYGYTF
TGTGCCAGCAGCCAGGCAACAGGGGGCGCGTATGGCTACACCTTC
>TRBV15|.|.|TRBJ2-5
CATSRDRQETQYF
TGTGCCACCAGCAGGGACAGACAAGAGACCCAGTACTTC
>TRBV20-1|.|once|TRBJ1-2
CSARDGHGYTF
TGCAGTGCTAGAGATGGCCATGGCTACACCTTC
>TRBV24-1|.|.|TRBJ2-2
CATSERFGELFF
TGTGCCACCAGTGAGCGGTTCGGGGAGCTGTTTTTT
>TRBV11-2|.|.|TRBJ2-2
CASSLVLAPNTGELFF
TGTGCCAGCAGCTTAGTTCTAGCGCCGAACACCGGGGAGCTGTTTTTT
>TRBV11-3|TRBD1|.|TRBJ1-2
CASSFRTGRIDYGYTF
TGTGCCAGCAGCTTTCGGACAGGGAGGATTGACTATGGCTACACCTTC
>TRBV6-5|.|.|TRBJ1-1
CASIPPGVNEAFF
TGTGCCAGCATCCCCCCAGGGGTCAATGAAGCTTTCTTT
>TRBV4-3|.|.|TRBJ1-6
CASSQDWTLNSPLHF
TGCGCCAGCAGCCAAGATTGGACACTGAATTCACCCCTCCACTTT
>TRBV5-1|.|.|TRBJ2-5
CASSFVPGQETQYF
TGCGCCAGCAGCTTTGTCCCGGGCCAAGAGACCCAGTACTTC
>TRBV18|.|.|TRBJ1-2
CASSPPQGNYGYTF
TGTGCCAGCTCACCACCGCAGGGAAACTATGGCTACACCTTC
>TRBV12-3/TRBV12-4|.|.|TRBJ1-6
CASSLHRDSPLHF
TGTGCCAGCAGCCTTCACAGGGATTCACCCCTCCACTTT
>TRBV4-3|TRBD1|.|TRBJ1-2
CASSQDRTGNGYTF
TGCGCCAGCAGCCAAGACCGGACAGGGAATGGCTACACCTTC
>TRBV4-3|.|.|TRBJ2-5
CASSQEGSETQYF
TGCGCCAGCAGCCAGGAGGGGAGTGAGACCCAGTACTTC
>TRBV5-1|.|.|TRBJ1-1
CASSFTVGGTEAFF
TGCGCCAGCAGCTTCACAGTCGGGGGGACTGAAGCTTTCTTT
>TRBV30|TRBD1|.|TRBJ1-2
CAWTNKGGNGYTF
TGTGCCTGGACCAACAAAGGGGGCAATGGCTACACCTTC
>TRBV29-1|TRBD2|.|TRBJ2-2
CSVRSGGNTGELFF
TGCAGCGTTAGAAGCGGGGGAAACACCGGGGAGCTGTTTTTT
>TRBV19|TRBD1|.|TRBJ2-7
CASSTRQGTYEQYF
TGTGCCAGTAGTACCAGACAGGGAACCTACGAGCAGTACTTC
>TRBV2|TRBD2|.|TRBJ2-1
CASTIETSGGQFF
TGTGCCAGCACCATTGAGACTAGCGGGGGGCAGTTCTTC
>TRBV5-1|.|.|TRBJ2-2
CASSLDRVRTGELFF
TGCGCCAGCAGCTTGGACAGGGTCCGCACCGGGGAGCTGTTTTTT
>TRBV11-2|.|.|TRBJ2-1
CASSLASGINEQFF
TGTGCCAGCAGCTTAGCGAGCGGTATCAATGAGCAGTTCTTC
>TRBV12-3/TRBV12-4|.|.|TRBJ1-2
CASTLRENYGYTF
TGTGCCAGCACTTTGAGGGAAAACTATGGCTACACCTTC
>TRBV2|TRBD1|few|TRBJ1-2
CASRRTGTLYGYTF
TGTGCCAGCAGAAGGACAGGGACCCTCTATGGCTACACCTTC
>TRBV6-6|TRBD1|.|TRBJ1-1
CATNRDSMNTEAFF
TGTGCCACAAACCGGGACAGCATGAACACTGAAGCTTTCTTT
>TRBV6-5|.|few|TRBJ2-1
CASSYDQTYNEQFF
TGTGCCAGCAGTTACGATCAGACCTACAATGAGCAGTTCTTC
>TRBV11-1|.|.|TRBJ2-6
CASSAQGWGANVLTF
TGTGCCAGCAGCGCACAGGGCTGGGGGGCCAACGTCCTGACTTTC
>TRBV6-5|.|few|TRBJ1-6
CASTNSYNSPLHF
TGTGCCAGCACCAACTCCTATAATTCACCCCTCCACTTT
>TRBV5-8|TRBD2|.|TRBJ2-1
CASSSAGGLARNEQFF
TGTGCCAGCAGCTCCGCTGGCGGACTAGCGAGGAATGAGCAGTTCTTC
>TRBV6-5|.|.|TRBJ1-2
CASSYDRYSGYTF
TGTGCCAGCAGTTACGACAGATATAGTGGCTACACCTTC
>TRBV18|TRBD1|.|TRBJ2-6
CASSPGQGGPGGANVLTF
TGTGCCAGCTCACCTGGACAGGGGGGGCCTGGTGGGGCCAACGTCCTGACTTTC
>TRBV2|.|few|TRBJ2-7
CASSEYGGLSYEQYF
TGTGCCAGCAGTGAGTACGGGGGGCTCTCCTACGAGCAGTACTTC
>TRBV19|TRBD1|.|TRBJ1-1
CATGQGSFTEAFF
TGTGCCACAGGACAGGGCTCGTTCACTGAAGCTTTCTTT
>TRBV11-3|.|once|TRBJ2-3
CASSLRNSAGLTDTQYF
TGTGCCAGCAGCTTAAGAAACTCGGCGGGGTTGACAGATACGCAGTATTTT
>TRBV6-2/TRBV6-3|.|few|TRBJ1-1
CASSILTEAFF
TGTGCCAGCAGCATTCTCACTGAAGCTTTCTTT
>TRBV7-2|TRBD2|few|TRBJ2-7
CASSVTAGGPVGEQYF
TGTGCCAGCAGCGTAACAGCGGGGGGACCCGTCGGCGAGCAGTACTTC
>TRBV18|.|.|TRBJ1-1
CASSKEGNTEAFF
TGTGCCAGCTCTAAGGAGGGGAACACTGAAGCTTTCTTT
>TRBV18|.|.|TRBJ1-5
CASSPGARRDQPQHF
TGTGCCAGCTCACCAGGAGCCAGACGAGATCAGCCCCAGCATTTT
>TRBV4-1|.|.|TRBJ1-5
CASSQDLQTSYQPQHF
TGCGCCAGCAGCCAAGATCTACAGACTAGCTATCAGCCCCAGCATTTT
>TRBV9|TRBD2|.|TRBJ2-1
CASSVAVGIAGGYNEQFF
TGTGCCAGCAGCGTAGCAGTCGGGATAGCGGGGGGCTACAATGAGCAGTTCTTC
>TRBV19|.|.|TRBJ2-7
CASQDWRNTEQYF
TGTGCCAGTCAGGACTGGAGAAATACGGAGCAGTACTTC
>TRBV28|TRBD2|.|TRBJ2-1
CASITPGLAGGNEQFF
TGTGCCAGCATCACTCCGGGGCTAGCGGGAGGCAATGAGCAGTTCTTC
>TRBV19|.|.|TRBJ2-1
CASSIEGEQFF
TGTGCCAGTAGTATCGAGGGTGAGCAGTTCTTC
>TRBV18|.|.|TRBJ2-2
CASSGGTGELFF
TGTGCCAGCTCCGGGGGTACCGGGGAGCTGTTTTTT
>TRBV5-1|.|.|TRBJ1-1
CASSWKILGEAEAFF
TGCGCCAGCAGCTGGAAGATTTTAGGGGAAGCTGAAGCTTTCTTT
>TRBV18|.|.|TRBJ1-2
CASSPPGPGRYGYTF
TGTGCCAGCTCACCACCGGGTCCGGGGAGGTATGGCTACACCTTC
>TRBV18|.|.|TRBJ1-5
CASSPQRQNNQPQHF
TGTGCCAGCTCACCTCAACGACAGAATAATCAGCCCCAGCATTTT
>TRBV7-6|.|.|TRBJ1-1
CASSPTPTGSNTEAFF
TGTGCCAGCAGCCCCACCCCGACAGGCTCAAACACTGAAGCTTTCTTT
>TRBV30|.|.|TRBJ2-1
CAWSPQYEQFF
TGTGCCTGGAGTCCCCAGTACGAGCAGTTCTTC
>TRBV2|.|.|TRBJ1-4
CASSPLMAGEKLFF
TGTGCCAGCAGCCCCCTTATGGCGGGTGAAAAACTGTTTTTT
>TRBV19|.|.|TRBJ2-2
CASSISRNTGELFF
TGTGCCAGTAGTATCTCGAGGAACACCGGGGAGCTGTTTTTT
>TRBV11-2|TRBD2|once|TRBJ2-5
CASSPTSEGKTQYF
TGTGCCAGCAGTCCGACTAGCGAGGGAAAGACCCAGTACTTC